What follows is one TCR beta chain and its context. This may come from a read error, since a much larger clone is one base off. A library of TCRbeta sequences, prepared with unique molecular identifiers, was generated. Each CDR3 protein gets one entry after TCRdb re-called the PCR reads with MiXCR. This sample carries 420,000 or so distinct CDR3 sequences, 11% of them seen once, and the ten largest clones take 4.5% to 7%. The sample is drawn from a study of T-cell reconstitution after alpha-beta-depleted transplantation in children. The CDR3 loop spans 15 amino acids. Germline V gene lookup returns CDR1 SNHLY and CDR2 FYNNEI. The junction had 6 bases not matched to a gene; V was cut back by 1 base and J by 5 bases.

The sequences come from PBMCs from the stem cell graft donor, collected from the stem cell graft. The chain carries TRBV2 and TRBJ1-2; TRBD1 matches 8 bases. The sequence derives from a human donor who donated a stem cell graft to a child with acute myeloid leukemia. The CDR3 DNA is TGTGCCAGCAGTGAAGATGACAGGGGAGTATATGGCTACACCTTC. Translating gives CASSEDDRGVYGYTF.